A single sample gave rise to the 32 T cell receptor beta chains below, sequenced in a study of OX40 agonist ivuxolimab in advanced cancers. Profiling relied on immunoSEQ multiplex PCR, and the TCRdb table lists in-frame clones only, not all of them. The table has 65,000 to 85,000 clones, 70% to 90% seen once. Sequences were derived from CD4+ or CD8+ T cells sorted from blood, sampled in a trial of the OX40 agonist ivuxolimab. The receptors were gathered from an adult with an advanced solid tumor such as melanoma, head and neck, liver or kidney cancer.

This chain uses TRBV19 with TRBJ1-4; D unclear. The germline gives CDR1 LNHDA, CDR2 SQIVND (reference sequence). The CDR3 is 13 amino acids. The V end was cut by 5 bases, the J end by 2 bases, with 6 bases between. CDR3 nucleotide sequence: TGTGCCAGTAGTCCGGGCACTAATGAAAAACTGTTTTTT. This gives the protein CASSPGTNEKLFF.

CDR3 DNA sequence: TGCGCCAGCAGCCCTTGGAAAGACAACTCTGGAAACACCATATATTTT. Translated: CASSPWKDNSGNTIYF. The J gene is TRBJ1-3, the V gene TRBV5-1; D gene ambiguous. This CDR3 is built from 16 residues. Trimming shortened V by 4 bases and J by 0 bases, and 14 bases separated the two germline ends. Looked up from germline, CDR1 is SGHRS and CDR2 is YFSETQ.

This rearrangement joins TRBV7-2 to TRBJ2-3, with 12 bases lining up with TRBD2. This CDR3 spans 14 amino acids. CDR1 SGHTA and CDR2 FQGNSA come from the germline V gene. V trimming: 6 bases; J trimming: 6 bases; junction bases outside the gene matches: 4. The CDR3, as DNA: TGTGCCAGCAGTACCGGACTAGCGGGGGATACGCAGTATTTT. Translation gives CASSTGLAGDTQYF.

The chain employs TRBV11-2 and TRBJ2-1, with D unresolved. Germline CDR1 is SGHAT and CDR2 is FQNNGV. Between the trimmed V and J ends, which lost 1 base and 4 bases, there was a span of 23 bases. This CDR3 comprises 19 residues. This CDR3 is CASSLVDFLGLYGYNEQFF. In DNA, the CDR3 is TGTGCCAGCAGCTTAGTGGATTTCCTGGGTCTTTACGGTTACAATGAGCAGTTCTTC. The full variable domain, rest sourced from reference TRBV11-2 and TRBJ2-1, is EAGVAQSPRYKIIEKRQSVAFWCNPISGHATLYWYQQILGQGPKLLIQFQNNGVVDDSQLPKDRFSAERLKGVDSTLKIQPAKLEDSAVYLCASSLVDFLGLYGYNEQFFGPGTRLTVL.

The sample holds one count of this clone. The chain carries TRBV30 and TRBJ2-7; D may match TRBD1 or TRBD2 (6 bases each). Germline assignment: CDR1 GTSNPN and CDR2 SVGIG (reference sequence). There are 14 residues in the CDR3. The V gene lost 0 bases and the J gene lost 6 bases, with 15 bases spanning the gap. CDR3 DNA: TGTGCCTGGAGTGTAGGAGGGACGGGGGCCGAGCAGTACTTC. Amino acid sequence: CAWSVGGTGAEQYF.

The CDR3 DNA reads TGTGCCAGCAGTTCCGGGACAACAACGTTCTTC. Translation gives CASSSGTTTFF. This rearrangement joins TRBV6-6 to TRBJ2-1; D might be TRBD1 (6 bases). The CDR3 consists of 11 residues. V shed 4 bases and J shed 15 bases, with 13 bases lying between them. The V gene's germline CDR1 is MNHNY and CDR2 SVGAGI (reference sequence).

The chain's CDR3 is CASSLAQGIGELFF. The DNA of the CDR3 is TGTGCCAGCAGCTTAGCCCAAGGGATCGGGGAGCTGTTTTTT. This rearrangement joins TRBV11-2 to TRBJ2-2; D is unclear. Trimming took 1 base from V and 7 from J, leaving 10 bases between them. Germline V gives CDR1 SGHAT, CDR2 FQNNGV. The CDR3 is 14 residues long.

The chain carries TRBV7-2 and TRBJ2-1, with 9 bases lining up with TRBD1. Germline CDR1 SGHTA, CDR2 FQGNSA. V trimming: 5 bases; J trimming: 4 bases; junction bases outside the gene matches: 6. The CDR3 is 15 residues long. The CDR3 sequence: CASSRGTGQYNEQFF. The CDR3, as DNA: TGTGCCAGCAGCCGCGGGACAGGGCAATACAATGAGCAGTTCTTC.

V gene TRBV18 combines with J gene TRBJ1-2; maybe TRBD1 (6 bases). Germline loops: CDR1 KGHSH, CDR2 LQKENI. Trimming pared 7 bases from V and 1 base from J, leaving 16 bases between. This CDR3 spans 15 amino acids. CDR3: CASFAGAGINYGYTF. The CDR3 nucleotides are TGTGCCAGCTTTGCGGGGGCAGGAATTAACTATGGCTACACCTTC.

This sequence joins TRBV9 and TRBJ1-2; weak D call: TRBD1 (5 bases). The CDR3 has 14 residues. Germline V CDR1 and CDR2: SGDLS, YYNGEE. Trimming pared 3 bases from V and 5 bases from J, leaving 14 bases between. The CDR3 protein is CASSADPGSYGYTF. DNA for the CDR3: TGTGCCAGCAGCGCAGACCCAGGGAGTTATGGCTACACCTTC.

The chain uses TRBV12-1 and TRBJ2-7; no check of the table's D call, TRBD2, against the DNA was made. TRBV12-1 has pseudogene status. The length of the CDR3 is 15 residues. The CDR3, as DNA: TGTGCCAGCAGCTTTGAATGCGGGGTTCCCTACGAGCAGTACTTC. Encoded protein: CASSFECGVPYEQYF.

The CDR3: CASSPTGIGTGELFF. Here the CDR3 DNA reads TGCGCCAGCAGCCCGACAGGGATCGGGACCGGGGAGCTGTTTTTT. The genes are TRBV5-1 and TRBJ2-2; TRBD1 agrees at 7 bases. The CDR3 is 15 amino acids. The germline V gene has CDR1 SGHRS and CDR2 YFSETQ. V shed 4 bases and J 5 bases; nucleotides not matched to a gene: 8.

V is TRBV5-1 and J is TRBJ2-7; 8 bases match TRBD1. The CDR3 contains 13 residues. Trimming took 2 bases from V and 6 from J; bases not matched to a gene: 4. The V gene's germline CDR1 is SGHRS and CDR2 YFSETQ. The CDR3 DNA reads TGCGCCAGCAGCTTCGGACAGGGCGGCGAGCAGTACTTC. Its protein product is CASSFGQGGEQYF.

This chain joins TRBV11-2 and TRBJ1-1; D is unresolved. Between the trimmed V and J ends, which lost 5 bases and 0 bases, there was a span of 16 bases. Germline V gene lookup returns CDR1 SGHAT and CDR2 FQNNGV. This CDR3 comprises 16 residues. Here the CDR3 reads CASSADRLQMNTEAFF. The DNA of the CDR3 is TGTGCCAGCAGCGCAGACCGCCTCCAGATGAACACTGAAGCTTTCTTT.

The sample holds a few counts of this clone. The V and J genes are TRBV5-4 and TRBJ1-2; TRBD1 agrees at 7 bases. Trimming removed 0 bases from V and 3 bases from J; junction bases left unmatched: 2. Germline V gives CDR1 SGHNT, CDR2 YYREEE (reference sequence). CDR3 length: 14 amino acids. CDR3 nucleotides: TGTGCCAGCAGCTTGGACAGGGGAGACTATGGCTACACCTTC. This translates into CASSLDRGDYGYTF.

The CDR3 DNA follows: TGTGCCAGCAGCGTAGATCCGACAGGGCCATACGAGCAGTACTTC. Translation gives CASSVDPTGPYEQYF. This chain uses TRBV9 with TRBJ2-7; 7 bases fit TRBD1. Per the germline V gene, CDR1 is SGDLS and CDR2 is YYNGEE. The CDR3 consists of 15 residues. The V and J ends lost 0 bases and 4 bases, in that order; junction bases with no gene match: 7.

The gene calls are TRBV5-6 and TRBJ2-7; 13 nucleotides match TRBD2. Trimming at V came to 0 bases and at J to 4 bases, leaving 1 base not matched to a gene. This CDR3 comprises 15 residues. The germline V gene encodes CDR1 SGHDT and CDR2 YYEEEE. The CDR3 sequence is CASSLATSGGYEQYF. CDR3 bases: TGTGCCAGCAGCTTGGCGACTAGCGGGGGGTACGAGCAGTACTTC.

This sequence joins TRBV7-8 and TRBJ2-1; 8 positions agree with TRBD2. From germline, CDR1 is SGHVS and CDR2 FQNEAQ. The CDR3 has 16 residues. V lost 5 bases to trimming and J lost 1 base; unmatched junction nucleotides: 7. DNA for the CDR3: TGTGCCAGCAGCGCGACGCGGGGGGTGTCCTACAATGAGCAGTTCTTC. Translated, it gives CASSATRGVSYNEQFF. The whole variable domain, remainder taken from reference TRBV7-8 and TRBJ2-1, is GAGVSQSPRYKVAKRGQDVALRCDPISGHVSLFWYQQALGQGPEFLTYFQNEAQLDKSGLPSDRFFAERPEGSVSTLKIQRTQQEDSAVYLCASSATRGVSYNEQFFGPGTRLTVL.

The chain carries TRBV19 and TRBJ1-2; 10 bases map to TRBD1. This CDR3 has 15 amino acids. In germline, CDR1 is LNHDA, CDR2 SQIVND (reference sequence). Trimming at V came to 7 bases and at J to 8 bases, leaving 13 bases not matched to a gene. CDR3 protein: CASIKTGGAPTGYTF. DNA of the CDR3: TGTGCCAGTATCAAGACAGGGGGCGCACCGACCGGCTACACCTTC. Looking up the rest from reference TRBV19 and TRBJ1-2 gives the full variable domain: DGGITQSPKYLFRKEGQNVTLSCEQNLNHDAMYWYRQDPGQGLRLIYYSQIVNDFQKGDIAEGYSVSREKKESFPLTVTSAQKNPTAFYLCASIKTGGAPTGYTFGSGTRLTVV.

This clone showed up just once. The chain recombines TRBV2 with TRBJ2-1, with TRBD2 matching 9 bases. CDR3 length: 15 amino acids. Germline-derived CDR1 and CDR2 are SNHLY and FYNNEI. V shed 2 bases, J shed 2 bases, and the junction held 1 base outside the gene matches. As DNA, the CDR3 is TGTGCCAGCAGTGAACAGCGGGGGGCCTACAATGAGCAGTTCTTC. It yields the protein CASSEQRGAYNEQFF.

V gene TRBV4-2 combines with J gene TRBJ2-1; 10 bases match TRBD2. The CDR3 length is 16 residues. After removal of 0 bases from V and 5 bases from J, the junction contained 4 bases not matched to a gene. Germline CDR1 reads LGHNA; CDR2 reads YNFKEQ. For the CDR3, the DNA is TGTGCCAGCAGCCAAGATTCTAGCGGGGGAAACAATGAGCAGTTCTTC. It yields the protein CASSQDSSGGNNEQFF.

The CDR3 is CASSIRGTGNTYEQYF. The CDR3 bases are TGTGCCAGTAGTATAAGGGGGACAGGTAACACCTACGAGCAGTACTTC. The V call is TRBV19, the J call TRBJ2-7; 8 bases match TRBD1. The germline gives CDR1 LNHDA, CDR2 SQIVND (reference sequence). The length of the CDR3 is 16 residues. V lost 2 bases and J lost 2; bases outside the gene matches: 8. Using reference TRBV19 and TRBJ2-7 for the parts outside the CDR3, the full variable domain is DGGITQSPKYLFRKEGQNVTLSCEQNLNHDAMYWYRQDPGQGLRLIYYSQIVNDFQKGDIAEGYSVSREKKESFPLTVTSAQKNPTAFYLCASSIRGTGNTYEQYFGPGTRLTVT.

The V and J genes are TRBV6-6 and TRBJ2-1; 13 nucleotides line up with TRBD2. Germline CDR1 and CDR2: MNHNY and SVGAGI (reference sequence). The CDR3 has 16 residues. Trimming cost V 7 bases and J 6 bases; bases outside gene matches: 9. The CDR3 protein is CASTTLAGGRSNEQFF. The CDR3 nucleotides are TGTGCCAGCACCACACTAGCGGGGGGGCGAAGCAATGAGCAGTTCTTC.

This chain uses TRBV18 with TRBJ1-5, with 7 nucleotides matching TRBD1. The V gene's germline CDR1 is KGHSH and CDR2 LQKENI. Germline trimming cut 6 bases from V and 5 bases from J; bases unmatched to any gene: 10. This CDR3 is 15 amino acids long. DNA of the CDR3: TGTGCCAGCTCCCCGTCCCGGGACAGATATCAGCCCCAGCATTTT. Residues: CASSPSRDRYQPQHF.

The chain carries TRBV5-1 and TRBJ2-1; D tentatively fits TRBD1 or TRBD2 (5 bases each). Germline CDR1 and CDR2: SGHRS and YFSETQ. This CDR3 has 14 amino acids. Trimming took off 7 bases at V and 6 bases at J, with 17 bases between the two ends. CDR3 sequence (DNA): TGCGCCAGCTCCCGGGGCGGCGCGGGCAATGAGCAGTTCTTC. Translated, it gives CASSRGGAGNEQFF. Supplemented by reference TRBV5-1 and TRBJ2-1, the full variable domain reads KAGVTQTPRYLIKTRGQQVTLSCSPISGHRSVSWYQQTPGQGLQFLFEYFSETQRNKGNFPGRFSGRQFSNSRSEMNVSTLELGDSALYLCASSRGGAGNEQFFGPGTRLTVL.

The J gene is TRBJ1-2, the V gene TRBV11-2, with D possibly TRBD1 on 5 matching bases. Germline CDR1 reads SGHAT; CDR2 reads FQNNGV. V gave up 5 bases and J gave up 5 bases, with 15 bases separating them. The length of the CDR3 is 14 residues. CDR3 protein: CASSPSLGRYGYTF. The CDR3 nucleotides read TGTGCCAGCAGCCCATCCTTGGGACGGTATGGCTACACCTTC.

The chain is built from TRBV15 and TRBJ1-2, with D maybe TRBD1 (6 bases). The germline V gene encodes CDR1 LNHNV and CDR2 YYDKDF (reference sequence). This CDR3 has 15 amino acids. Trimming removed 1 base from V and 2 bases from J, with 11 bases in between. CDR3: CATSRAPQGNYGYTF. CDR3 nucleotide sequence: TGTGCCACCAGCAGAGCCCCTCAGGGGAACTATGGCTACACCTTC.

In this sample, this clone turned up a few times. This chain joins TRBV6-8 and TRBJ1-2, with a weak D call TRBD1 (5 bases). The V and J ends lost 6 bases and 7 bases respectively, with 30 bases between them. In germline, CDR1 is MNHGY, CDR2 SAAAGT. The CDR3 is 18 residues long. The CDR3 region has the DNA TGTGCCAGCAGCCACAGCGGGACCCCTGAGGGGAAGGAAGGTGGCTACACCTTC. This codes for CASSHSGTPEGKEGGYTF.

The chain has TRBV18 and TRBJ2-7, with no clear D. Trimming took 2 bases from V and 3 from J, leaving 8 bases between them. The CDR3 loop spans 13 amino acids. Germline V lookup: CDR1 KGHSH, CDR2 LQKENI. In nucleotides, the CDR3 is TGTGCCAGCTCACCAGCAGATTACTACGAGCAGTACTTC. Translation gives CASSPADYYEQYF.

V is TRBV7-6 and J is TRBJ2-2; TRBD2 matches 11 bases. V lost 7 bases, J lost 6 bases, and 7 bases stayed unmatched. The CDR3 sequence is 15 residues long. Germline V gene lookup returns CDR1 SGHVS and CDR2 FNYEAQ. CDR3 region: CASKNSGGAPGELFF. The CDR3 DNA sequence: TGTGCCAGCAAGAATAGCGGGGGGGCCCCCGGGGAGCTGTTTTTT.

This clone appeared once. This rearrangement joins TRBV18 to TRBJ2-2, with D possibly being TRBD1 or TRBD2 (5 bases each). CDR3 length: 16 amino acids. V lost 2 bases to trimming and J lost 6 bases, with 16 bases between them. Germline V CDR1 and CDR2: KGHSH, LQKENI. This CDR3 is CASSPKGTLNSGELFF. For the CDR3, the DNA is TGTGCCAGCTCACCAAAGGGGACGTTGAATTCCGGGGAGCTGTTTTTT.

The chain couples TRBV5-4 to TRBJ2-7; D may be TRBD1 or TRBD2 (5 bases each). The germline V gene encodes CDR1 SGHNT and CDR2 YYREEE (reference sequence). This CDR3 contains 15 residues. V lost 1 base and J 7 bases, leaving 18 bases between the germline ends. CDR3 amino acids: CASSLTTGVSGEQYF. CDR3 in DNA: TGTGCCAGCAGCTTGACCACAGGAGTCTCGGGGGAGCAGTACTTC. The full variable domain, completed using reference TRBV5-4 and TRBJ2-7, is ETGVTQSPTHLIKTRGQQVTLRCSSQSGHNTVSWYQQALGQGPQFIFQYYREEENGRGNFPPRFSGLQFPNYSSELNVNALELDDSALYLCASSLTTGVSGEQYFGPGTRLTVT.